The 15 T cell receptor beta chains below were found in one sample sequenced in a study of cytomegalovirus exposure and HLA in healthy donors. The PCR ran on 60 Vbeta and 13 Jbeta primers. TCRdb's copy holds only in-frame clones and misses some; the assay was immunoSEQ multiplex PCR. The sample records over 150,000 clones, 75% to 85% being singletons. Input material: PBMCs. All receptors come from a young man in good health and CMV-seropositive.

The chain joins TRBV11-2 to TRBJ2-2, with 12 positions matching TRBD2. The CDR3 is 17 amino acids. Losses at the gene ends were 0 bases for V and 7 bases for J; bases not matched to a gene: 6. The germline V gene has CDR1 SGHAT and CDR2 FQNNGV. The CDR3 loop is CASSLEGLAGGVGELFF. CDR3 in DNA: TGTGCCAGCAGCTTAGAAGGCCTAGCGGGAGGGGTCGGGGAGCTGTTTTTT.

The rearrangement joins TRBV6-6 to TRBJ1-1; D gene unclear. Germline lookup yields CDR1 MNHNY and CDR2 SVGAGI (reference sequence). The CDR3 is 12 residues long. With 4 bases removed from V and 1 base from J, the gap between germline ends came to 4 bases. The CDR3 spells CASSLQNTEAFF. CDR3 nucleotide sequence: TGTGCCAGCAGTTTACAGAACACTGAAGCTTTCTTT.

This chain connects TRBV11-3 to TRBJ2-5; D perhaps matches TRBD2 (6 bases). The CDR3 extends over 14 amino acids. Between the trimmed V and J ends, which lost 2 bases and 3 bases, there was a span of 10 bases. Germline V gene data show CDR1 as SGHNT and CDR2 as YENEEA. CDR3 sequence: CASSLSSGEETQYF. CDR3 in DNA: TGTGCCAGCAGCTTATCTTCGGGGGAAGAGACCCAGTACTTC.

This chain connects TRBV5-1 to TRBJ2-5, with D uncertain. The V gene's germline CDR1 is SGHRS and CDR2 YFSETQ. This CDR3 region has 15 residues. Trimming removed 5 bases from V and 3 bases from J, with 17 bases in between. CDR3 in DNA: TGCGCCAGCAGTATGATTGTCGGCGGAGAAGAGACCCAGTACTTC. It yields the protein CASSMIVGGEETQYF.

The chain has TRBV6-5 and TRBJ2-3, with 9 nucleotides matching TRBD2. V dropped 0 bases and J dropped 2; count of bases not matched to a gene: 3. The CDR3 consists of 16 residues. CDR1 is MNHEY, CDR2 SVGAGI, per germline. The CDR3 sequence is CASSYSQREVTDTQYF. The CDR3 DNA follows: TGTGCCAGCAGTTACTCGCAGCGGGAGGTCACAGATACGCAGTATTTT.

This sequence joins TRBV9 and TRBJ2-2; D ambiguous. V dropped 3 bases and J dropped 0 bases, with 9 bases sitting between them. The CDR3 length is 15 residues. Germline-derived CDR1 and CDR2 are SGDLS and YYNGEE. The CDR3 here is CASSDDTTNTGELFF. The CDR3 DNA follows: TGTGCCAGCAGCGACGATACTACGAACACCGGGGAGCTGTTTTTT.

In DNA, the CDR3 is TGTGCCAGCAGCAAGACTAGCGGGGGGGCTGGAAACATTCAGTACTTC. Its protein is CASSKTSGGAGNIQYF. The chain recombines TRBV7-2 with TRBJ2-4; 14 positions agree with TRBD2. The V gene end was trimmed by 5 bases and the J gene end by 6 bases; junction bases not matched to a gene: 6. The CDR3 is 16 residues long. Germline CDR1 is SGHTA and CDR2 is FQGNSA.

The chain joins TRBV28 to TRBJ2-7; a possible D gene is TRBD1 (6 bases). Trimming left V 6 bases short and J 2 bases short, with 11 bases between. CDR3 size: 13 residues. Germline CDR1 MDHEN, CDR2 SYDVKM. The CDR3 bases are TGTGCCAGCAGACCACAGGGCCCCTACGAGCAGTACTTC. Amino acid sequence: CASRPQGPYEQYF.

V and J are TRBV11-3 and TRBJ1-6, with a possible D match to TRBD1 (6 bases). CDR3 length equals 15 residues. CDR1 is SGHNT and CDR2 is YENEEA in the germline V gene. Trimming cost V 5 bases and J 9 bases, with 17 bases left between them. Here the CDR3 DNA reads TGTGCCAGCAGCGACGGGGGGGCAGGTGGTTCACCCCTCCACTTT. Its translation is CASSDGGAGGSPLHF.

CDR3 in amino acids: CASSFFGAEAFF. CDR3 in DNA: TGTGCCAGCAGCTTTTTCGGGGCTGAAGCTTTCTTT. The chain has TRBV5-4 and TRBJ1-1; no clear D gene. Germline lookup yields CDR1 SGHNT and CDR2 YYREEE (reference sequence). This CDR3 contains 12 residues. The V and J ends lost 2 bases and 6 bases respectively, with 8 bases between them.

The chain carries TRBV6-1 and TRBJ2-3; 12 nucleotides match TRBD2. Germline-derived CDR1 and CDR2 are MNHNS and SASEGT. V shed 2 bases and J 3 bases; nucleotides not matched to a gene: 9. The CDR3 has 18 amino acids. This chain's CDR3 is CASSESLAGGGRTDTQYF. In DNA form, the CDR3 reads TGTGCCAGCAGTGAAAGTCTAGCGGGAGGGGGCCGGACAGATACGCAGTATTTT.

V and J are TRBV7-8 and TRBJ2-7, with TRBD1 matching 11 bases. CDR3 length: 17 amino acids. After removal of 3 bases from V and 2 bases from J, the junction contained 9 bases not matched to a gene. From germline, CDR1 is SGHVS and CDR2 FQNEAQ. The CDR3 loop is CASSLSAPGQGAYEQYF. CDR3 coding DNA: TGTGCCAGCAGCTTGAGCGCGCCGGGACAGGGGGCCTACGAGCAGTACTTC.

Points on this clone: In the same sample, other DNA sequences code for this CDR3. The rearrangement uses TRBV27 and TRBJ2-7; 10 bases are a match to TRBD2. The germline V gene encodes CDR1 MNHEY and CDR2 SMNVEV (reference sequence). Trimming removed 0 bases from V and 1 base from J; junction bases left unmatched: 0. This CDR3 has 15 residues. In DNA, the CDR3 is TGTGCCAGCAGTTTATCAGCGGGAGGGTCCTACGAGCAGTACTTC. It yields the protein CASSLSAGGSYEQYF.

The V call is TRBV4-1, the J call TRBJ1-1; D remains ambiguous. The CDR3 is made up of 14 amino acids. V was trimmed by 2 bases and J by 5 bases, leaving 12 bases between them. The V gene's germline CDR1 is MGHRA and CDR2 YSYEKL. The CDR3 is CASSQRPEGTEAFF. The CDR3 nucleotides read TGCGCCAGCAGCCAAAGACCGGAGGGAACTGAAGCTTTCTTT.

V is TRBV5-6 and J is TRBJ2-7; no clear D. V was clipped by 0 bases and J by 4 bases, with 8 bases between them. Germline CDR1 SGHDT, CDR2 YYEEEE. CDR3 size: 13 residues. Here the CDR3 DNA reads TGTGCCAGCAGCTTGGCTCTCGGTTACGAGCAGTACTTC. Its protein is CASSLALGYEQYF. Supplemented by reference TRBV5-6 and TRBJ2-7, the full variable domain reads DAGVTQSPTHLIKTRGQQVTLRCSPKSGHDTVSWYQQALGQGPQFIFQYYEEEERQRGNFPDRFSGHQFPNYSSELNVNALLLGDSALYLCASSLALGYEQYFGPGTRLTVT.